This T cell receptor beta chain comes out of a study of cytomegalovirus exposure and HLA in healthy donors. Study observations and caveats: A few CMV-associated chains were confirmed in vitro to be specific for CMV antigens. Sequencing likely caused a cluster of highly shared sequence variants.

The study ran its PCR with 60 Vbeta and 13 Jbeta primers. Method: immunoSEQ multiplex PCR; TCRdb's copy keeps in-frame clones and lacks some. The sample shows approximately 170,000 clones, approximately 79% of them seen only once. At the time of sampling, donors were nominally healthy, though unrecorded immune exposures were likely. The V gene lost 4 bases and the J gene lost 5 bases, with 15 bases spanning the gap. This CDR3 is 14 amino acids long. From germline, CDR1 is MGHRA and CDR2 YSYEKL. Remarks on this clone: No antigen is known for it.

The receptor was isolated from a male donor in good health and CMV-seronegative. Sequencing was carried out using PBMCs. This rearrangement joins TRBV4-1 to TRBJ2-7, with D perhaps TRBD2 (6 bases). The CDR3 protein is CASSLGAPGDEQYF. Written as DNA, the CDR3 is TGCGCCAGCAGCCTAGGAGCTCCGGGGGACGAGCAGTACTTC.